This TCR beta chain was sequenced during a study of cytomegalovirus exposure and HLA in healthy donors. The PCR employed 60 Vbeta primers together with 13 Jbeta primers. Libraries were prepared by immunoSEQ multiplex PCR; TCRdb keeps only in-frame clonotypes and omits some of them. Counted here are roughly 82,000 clones, 72% occurring once; the ten biggest clones make up around 10%. The CDR3 is 13 amino acids. The germline CDR1 and CDR2 sequences are KGHSH and LQKENI. V shed 5 bases, J shed 4 bases, and the junction held 3 bases outside the gene matches. General observations from the study: In a later analysis, donors in an Asian-associated ancestry cluster reportedly had fewer N-insertions in productive TCRs than the cohort mean. Most of the TCR beta V segments (in an earlier analysis) were productive either about 87% or about 30% of the time. In a later analysis, DRB1 alleles had the most associated TCRs; HLA-C alleles the fewest.

Of note for this clone: No antigen is known for it.

Healthy bone marrow donors made up the cohort. V gene TRBV18 combines with J gene TRBJ1-1; 8 bases line up with TRBD1. The receptor was isolated from a woman between 35 and 50 years old in good health and CMV-seropositive. The sample consisted of PBMCs. The CDR3 sequence is CASSTTGVTEAFF. CDR3 DNA sequence: TGTGCCAGCTCAACGACAGGGGTCACTGAAGCTTTCTTT.